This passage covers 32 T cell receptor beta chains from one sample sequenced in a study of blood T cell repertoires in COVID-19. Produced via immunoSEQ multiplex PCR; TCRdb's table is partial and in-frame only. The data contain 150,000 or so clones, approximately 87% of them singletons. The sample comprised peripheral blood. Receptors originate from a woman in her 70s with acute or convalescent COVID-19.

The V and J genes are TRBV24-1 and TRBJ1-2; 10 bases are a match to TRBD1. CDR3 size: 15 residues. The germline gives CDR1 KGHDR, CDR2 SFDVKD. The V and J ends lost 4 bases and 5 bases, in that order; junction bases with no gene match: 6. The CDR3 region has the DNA TGTGCCACCAGTGACCCGACAGGGGGCAATTATGGCTACACCTTC. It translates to CATSDPTGGNYGYTF.

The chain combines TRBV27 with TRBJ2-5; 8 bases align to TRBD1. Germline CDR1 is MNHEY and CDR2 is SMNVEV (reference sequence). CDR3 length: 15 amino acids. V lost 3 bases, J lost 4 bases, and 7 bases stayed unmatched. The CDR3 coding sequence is TGTGCCAGCAGTTTCACAGGACAGGGTCGAGAGACCCAGTACTTC. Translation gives CASSFTGQGRETQYF.

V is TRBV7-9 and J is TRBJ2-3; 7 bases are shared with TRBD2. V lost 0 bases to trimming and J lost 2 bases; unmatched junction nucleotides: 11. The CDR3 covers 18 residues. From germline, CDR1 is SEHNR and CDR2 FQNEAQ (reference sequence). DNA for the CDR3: TGTGCCAGCAGCTTAGCGCTTAAACCGGGACTAAACACAGATACGCAGTATTTT. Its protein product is CASSLALKPGLNTDTQYF.

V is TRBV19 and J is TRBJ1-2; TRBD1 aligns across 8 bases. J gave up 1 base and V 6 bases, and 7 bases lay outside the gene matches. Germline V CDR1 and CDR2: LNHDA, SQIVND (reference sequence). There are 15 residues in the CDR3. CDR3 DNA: TGTGCCAGTAGCGAAACAGGGGGAGTTAACTATGGCTACACCTTC. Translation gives CASSETGGVNYGYTF. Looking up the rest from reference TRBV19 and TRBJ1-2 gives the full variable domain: DGGITQSPKYLFRKEGQNVTLSCEQNLNHDAMYWYRQDPGQGLRLIYYSQIVNDFQKGDIAEGYSVSREKKESFPLTVTSAQKNPTAFYLCASSETGGVNYGYTFGSGTRLTVV.

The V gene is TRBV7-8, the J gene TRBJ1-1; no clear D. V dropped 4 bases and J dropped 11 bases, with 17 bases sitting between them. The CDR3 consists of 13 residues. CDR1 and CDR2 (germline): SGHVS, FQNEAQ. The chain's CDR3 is CASSSRGVMGAFF. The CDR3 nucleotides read TGTGCCAGCAGCTCCCGGGGAGTGATGGGGGCTTTCTTT.

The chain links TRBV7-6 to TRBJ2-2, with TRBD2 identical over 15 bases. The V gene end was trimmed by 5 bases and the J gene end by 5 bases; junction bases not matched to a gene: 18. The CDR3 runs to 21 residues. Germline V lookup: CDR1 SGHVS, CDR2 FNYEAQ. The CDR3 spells CASSNRGYGRGTSGRTGELFF. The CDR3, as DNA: TGTGCCAGCAGCAACCGAGGGTACGGCCGCGGGACTAGCGGGAGGACCGGGGAGCTGTTTTTT.

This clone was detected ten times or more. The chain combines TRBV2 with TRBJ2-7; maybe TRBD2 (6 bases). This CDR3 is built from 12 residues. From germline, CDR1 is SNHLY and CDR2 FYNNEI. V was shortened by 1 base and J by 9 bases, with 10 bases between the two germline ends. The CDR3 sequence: CASSEGGAVQYF. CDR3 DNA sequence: TGTGCCAGCAGTGAAGGCGGGGCCGTGCAGTACTTC.

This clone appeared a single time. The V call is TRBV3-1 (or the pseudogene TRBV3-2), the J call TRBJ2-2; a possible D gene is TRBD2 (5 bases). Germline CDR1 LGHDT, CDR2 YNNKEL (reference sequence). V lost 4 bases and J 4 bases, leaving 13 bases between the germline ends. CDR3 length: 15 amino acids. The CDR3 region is CASSPQRLSTGELFF. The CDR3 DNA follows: TGTGCCAGCAGCCCGCAGCGACTAAGCACCGGGGAGCTGTTTTTT.

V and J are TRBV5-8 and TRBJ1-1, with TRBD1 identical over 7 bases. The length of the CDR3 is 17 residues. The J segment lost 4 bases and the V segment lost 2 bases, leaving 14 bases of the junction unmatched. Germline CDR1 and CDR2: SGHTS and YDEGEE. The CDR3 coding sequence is TGTGCCAGCAGCTTCGGCAATTTAGGGGGCGGCGGCACTGAAGCTTTCTTT. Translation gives CASSFGNLGGGGTEAFF.

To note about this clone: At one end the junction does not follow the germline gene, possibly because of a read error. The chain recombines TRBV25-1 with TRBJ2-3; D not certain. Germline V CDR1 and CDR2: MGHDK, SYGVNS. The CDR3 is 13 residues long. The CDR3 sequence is CASSEFTGDPQYF. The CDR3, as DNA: TGTGCCAGCAGTGAATTTACCGGAGATCCGCAGTATTTT.

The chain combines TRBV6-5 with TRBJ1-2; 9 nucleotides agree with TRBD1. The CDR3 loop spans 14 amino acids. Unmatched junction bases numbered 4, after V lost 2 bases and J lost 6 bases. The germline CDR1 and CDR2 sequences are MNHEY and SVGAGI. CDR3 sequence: CASSYTGTGHGYTF. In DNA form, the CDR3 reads TGTGCCAGCAGTTACACCGGGACAGGGCATGGCTACACCTTC.

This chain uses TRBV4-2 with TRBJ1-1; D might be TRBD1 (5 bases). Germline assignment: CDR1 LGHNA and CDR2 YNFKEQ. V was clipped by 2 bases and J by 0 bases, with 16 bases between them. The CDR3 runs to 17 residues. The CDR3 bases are TGTGCCAGCAGCCAACTTCGGGGTGGGGGGATGAACACTGAAGCTTTCTTT. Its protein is CASSQLRGGGMNTEAFF.

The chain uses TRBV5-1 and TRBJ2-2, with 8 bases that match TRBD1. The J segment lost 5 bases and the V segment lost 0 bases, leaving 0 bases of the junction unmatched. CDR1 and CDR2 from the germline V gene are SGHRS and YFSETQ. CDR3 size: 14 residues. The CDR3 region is CASSLGQGTGELFF. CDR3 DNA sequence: TGCGCCAGCAGCTTGGGACAGGGGACCGGGGAGCTGTTTTTT.

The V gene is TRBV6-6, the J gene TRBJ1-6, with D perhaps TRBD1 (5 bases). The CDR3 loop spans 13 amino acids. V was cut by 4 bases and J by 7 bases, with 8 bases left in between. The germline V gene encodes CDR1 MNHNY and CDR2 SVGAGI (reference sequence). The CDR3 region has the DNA TGTGCCAGCAGTTTTACAGGAAATTCACCCCTCCACTTT. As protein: CASSFTGNSPLHF.

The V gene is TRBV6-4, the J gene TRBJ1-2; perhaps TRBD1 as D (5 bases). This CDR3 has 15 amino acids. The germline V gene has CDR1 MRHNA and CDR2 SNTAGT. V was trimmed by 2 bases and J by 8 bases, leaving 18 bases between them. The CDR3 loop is CASSDTPSGREGYTF. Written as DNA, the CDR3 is TGTGCCAGCAGTGACACCCCGTCGGGCAGGGAAGGCTACACCTTC.

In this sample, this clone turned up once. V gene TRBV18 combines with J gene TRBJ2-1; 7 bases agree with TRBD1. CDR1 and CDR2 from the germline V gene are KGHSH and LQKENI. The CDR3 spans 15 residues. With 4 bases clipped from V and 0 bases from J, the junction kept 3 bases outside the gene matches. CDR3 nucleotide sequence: TGTGCCAGCTCACACGACAGGGTCTCCTACAATGAGCAGTTCTTC. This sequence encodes CASSHDRVSYNEQFF.

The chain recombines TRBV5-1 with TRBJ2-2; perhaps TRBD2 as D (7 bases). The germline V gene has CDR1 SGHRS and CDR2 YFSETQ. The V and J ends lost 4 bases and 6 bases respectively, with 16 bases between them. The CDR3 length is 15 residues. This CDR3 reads CASSEQGGEAGELFF. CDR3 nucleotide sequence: TGCGCCAGCAGCGAACAAGGGGGGGAGGCCGGGGAGCTGTTTTTT. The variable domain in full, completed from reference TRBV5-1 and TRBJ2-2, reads KAGVTQTPRYLIKTRGQQVTLSCSPISGHRSVSWYQQTPGQGLQFLFEYFSETQRNKGNFPGRFSGRQFSNSRSEMNVSTLELGDSALYLCASSEQGGEAGELFFGEGSRLTVL.

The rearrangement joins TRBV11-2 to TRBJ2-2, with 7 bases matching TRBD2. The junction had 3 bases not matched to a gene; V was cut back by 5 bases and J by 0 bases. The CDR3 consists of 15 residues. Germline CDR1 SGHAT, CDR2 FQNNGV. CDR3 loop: CASSKRGANTGELFF. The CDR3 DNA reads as TGTGCCAGCAGCAAGCGGGGCGCGAACACCGGGGAGCTGTTTTTT.

The CDR3 spells CAISELGRGNTIYF. The CDR3 DNA is TGTGCCATCAGTGAGTTGGGGAGAGGAAACACCATATATTTT. This chain joins TRBV10-3 and TRBJ1-3; D unresolved. With 1 base removed from V and 4 bases from J, the gap between germline ends came to 8 bases. Germline V gives CDR1 ENHRY, CDR2 SYGVKD. The CDR3 runs 14 residues.

The CDR3 bases are TGTGCCAGCAGTGAAAAAGGCAGACAAGATCAGCCCCAGCATTTT. Translating it yields CASSEKGRQDQPQHF. J is TRBJ1-5 and V is TRBV25-1, with D unresolved. With 2 bases removed from V and 5 bases from J, the gap between germline ends came to 13 bases. The CDR3 sequence is 15 residues long. CDR1 and CDR2 (germline): MGHDK, SYGVNS.

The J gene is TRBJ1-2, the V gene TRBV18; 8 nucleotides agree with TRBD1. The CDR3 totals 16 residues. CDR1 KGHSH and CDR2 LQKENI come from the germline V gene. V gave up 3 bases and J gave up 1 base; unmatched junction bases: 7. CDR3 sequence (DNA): TGTGCCAGCTCACCGCCTGGGACAGGACTTAACTATGGCTACACCTTC. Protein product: CASSPPGTGLNYGYTF.

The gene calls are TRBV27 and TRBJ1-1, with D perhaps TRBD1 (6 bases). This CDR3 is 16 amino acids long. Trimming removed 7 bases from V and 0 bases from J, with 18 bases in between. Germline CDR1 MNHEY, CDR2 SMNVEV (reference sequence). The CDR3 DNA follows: TGTGCCAGCACCGCGAATCTGGACAGATTGAACACTGAAGCTTTCTTT. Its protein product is CASTANLDRLNTEAFF.

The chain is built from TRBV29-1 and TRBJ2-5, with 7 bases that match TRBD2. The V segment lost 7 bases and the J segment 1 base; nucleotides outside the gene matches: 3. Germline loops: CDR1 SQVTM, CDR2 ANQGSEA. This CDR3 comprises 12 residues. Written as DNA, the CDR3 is TGCAGCGGGAGGGAGGGCCAAGAGACCCAGTACTTC. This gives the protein CSGREGQETQYF.

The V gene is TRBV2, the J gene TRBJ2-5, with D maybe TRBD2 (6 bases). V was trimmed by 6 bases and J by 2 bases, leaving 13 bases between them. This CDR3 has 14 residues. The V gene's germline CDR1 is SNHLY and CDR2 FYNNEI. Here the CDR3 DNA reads TGTGCCAGCAGGGGGACTTGGATACAAGAGACCCAGTACTTC. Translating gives CASRGTWIQETQYF.

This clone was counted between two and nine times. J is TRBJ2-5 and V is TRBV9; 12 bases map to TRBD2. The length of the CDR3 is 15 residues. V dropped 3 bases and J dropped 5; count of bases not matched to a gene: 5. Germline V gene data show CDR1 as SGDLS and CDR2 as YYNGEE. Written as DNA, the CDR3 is TGTGCCAGCAGCGCTAGCGGGGGGGCCTTGGAGACCCAGTACTTC. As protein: CASSASGGALETQYF.

CDR3 DNA: TGTGCCAGTAGTATCCCGGGTTCCAATGAAAAACTGTTTTTT. Amino acids: CASSIPGSNEKLFF. The chain recombines TRBV19 with TRBJ1-4; D remains unclear. V was trimmed by 3 bases and J by 5 bases, leaving 10 bases between them. Germline assignment: CDR1 LNHDA and CDR2 SQIVND (reference sequence). This CDR3 has 14 amino acids.

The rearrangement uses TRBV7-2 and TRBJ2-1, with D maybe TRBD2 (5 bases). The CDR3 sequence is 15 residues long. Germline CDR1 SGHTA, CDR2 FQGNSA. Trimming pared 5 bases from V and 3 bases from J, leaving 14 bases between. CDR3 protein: CASSPRGNNYNEQFF. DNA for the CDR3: TGTGCCAGCAGCCCCCGAGGGAATAACTACAATGAGCAGTTCTTC.

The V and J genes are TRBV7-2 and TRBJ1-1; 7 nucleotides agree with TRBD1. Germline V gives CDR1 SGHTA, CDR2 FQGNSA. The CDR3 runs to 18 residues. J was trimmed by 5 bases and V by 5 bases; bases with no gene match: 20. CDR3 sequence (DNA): TGTGCCAGCAGCCTCGGCCCACAGGGGCTATATCGGGGGACTGAAGCTTTCTTT. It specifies CASSLGPQGLYRGTEAFF.

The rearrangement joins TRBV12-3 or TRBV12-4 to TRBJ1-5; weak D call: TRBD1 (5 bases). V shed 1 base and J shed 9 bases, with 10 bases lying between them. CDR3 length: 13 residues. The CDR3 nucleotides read TGTGCCAGCAGTTTAGGACAGCGTCTGCCCCAGCATTTT. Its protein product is CASSLGQRLPQHF.

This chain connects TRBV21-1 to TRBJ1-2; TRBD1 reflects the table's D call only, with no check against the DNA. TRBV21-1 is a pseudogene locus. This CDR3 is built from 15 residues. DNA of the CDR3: TGTGCCAGCAGCGCTTTTACAGGGGGCATAGTTGGCTACACCTTC. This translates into CASSAFTGGIVGYTF.

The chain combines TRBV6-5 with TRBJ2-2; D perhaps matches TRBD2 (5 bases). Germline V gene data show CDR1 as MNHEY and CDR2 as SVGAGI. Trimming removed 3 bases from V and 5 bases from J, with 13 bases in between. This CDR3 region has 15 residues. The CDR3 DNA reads TGTGCCAGCAGTTATGACACAAGGAGGACCGGGGAGCTGTTTTTT. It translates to CASSYDTRRTGELFF.

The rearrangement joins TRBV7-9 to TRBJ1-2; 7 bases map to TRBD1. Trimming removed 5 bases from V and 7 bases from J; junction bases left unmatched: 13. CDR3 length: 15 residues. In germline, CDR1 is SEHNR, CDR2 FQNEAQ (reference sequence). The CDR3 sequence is CASSKEVRGKSGYTF. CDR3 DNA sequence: TGTGCCAGCAGCAAGGAGGTCAGGGGGAAGTCTGGCTACACCTTC.